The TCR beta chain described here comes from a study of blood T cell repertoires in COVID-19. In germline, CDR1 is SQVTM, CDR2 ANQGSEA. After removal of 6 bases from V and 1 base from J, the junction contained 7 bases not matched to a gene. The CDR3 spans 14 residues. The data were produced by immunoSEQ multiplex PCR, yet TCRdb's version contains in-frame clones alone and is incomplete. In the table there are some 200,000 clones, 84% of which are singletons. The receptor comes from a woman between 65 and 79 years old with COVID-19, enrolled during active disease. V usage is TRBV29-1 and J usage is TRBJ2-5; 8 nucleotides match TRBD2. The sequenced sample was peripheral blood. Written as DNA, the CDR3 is TGCAGCGTGAGAGCGGGAGTGATCCAAGAGACCCAGTACTTC. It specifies CSVRAGVIQETQYF.